The 3 T cell receptor beta chains presented below share a single source sample, sequenced in a study of molecular identifiers for immune sequencing clone quantification. TCRdb independently ran MiXCR on the PCR reads; one entry per CDR3 protein. Among some 650,000 distinct CDR3 sequences listed, less than 20% were seen once. The sequenced sample was naive CD8+ T cells from blood, with Jurkat cell RNA spiked in. Noted subset: FACS-sorted CD8+CD4-CCR7+CD45RA+ naive T cells. The receptor source for this set is a human donor in good health. Some libraries in this study had Jurkat cell RNA spiked in.

Of note for this clonotype: This may stem from a read error, because a much larger clone lies one nucleotide away. The CDR3 nucleotides are TGTGCCAGCAGTAGGACTAACTATGGCTACGCCTTC. Translated: CASSRTNYGYAF. V gene TRBV6-5 combines with J gene TRBJ1-2, with D unresolved. CDR3 length: 12 amino acids. Germline loops: CDR1 MNHEY, CDR2 SVGAGI.

The gene calls are TRBV19 and TRBJ1-5, with D possibly TRBD1 on 5 matching bases. Germline V lookup: CDR1 LNHDA, CDR2 SQIVND (reference sequence). The CDR3 has 13 residues. Trimming took off 4 bases at V and 7 bases at J, with 11 bases between the two ends. In nucleotides, the CDR3 is TGTGCCAGTAGTAGGGGGAATAGCCAGCCCCAGCATTTT. It yields the protein CASSRGNSQPQHF.

There are many counts of this clonotype. J is TRBJ2-7 and V is TRBV6-5; D unresolved. CDR1 and CDR2 from the germline V gene are MNHEY and SVGAGI. With 5 bases removed from V and 2 bases from J, the gap between germline ends came to 10 bases. The length of the CDR3 is 13 residues. The CDR3 DNA follows: TGTGCCAGCAGTGGGGATGCCACCTACGAGCAGTACTTC. Protein: CASSGDATYEQYF.